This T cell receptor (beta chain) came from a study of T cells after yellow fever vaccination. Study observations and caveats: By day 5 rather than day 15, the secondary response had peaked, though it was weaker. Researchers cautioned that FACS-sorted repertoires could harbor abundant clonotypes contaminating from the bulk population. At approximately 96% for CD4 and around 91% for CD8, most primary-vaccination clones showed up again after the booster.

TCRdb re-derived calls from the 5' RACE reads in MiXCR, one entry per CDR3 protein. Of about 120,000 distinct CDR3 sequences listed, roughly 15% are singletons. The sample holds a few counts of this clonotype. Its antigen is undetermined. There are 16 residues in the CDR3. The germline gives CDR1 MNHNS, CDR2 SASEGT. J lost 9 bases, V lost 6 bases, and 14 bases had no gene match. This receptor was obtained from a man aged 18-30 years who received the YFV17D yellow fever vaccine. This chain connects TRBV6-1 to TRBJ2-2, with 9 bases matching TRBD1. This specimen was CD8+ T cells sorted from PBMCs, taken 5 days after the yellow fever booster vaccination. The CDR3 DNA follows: TGTGCCAGCAGAACGACCCCGGGACAGGGTAACAGGGAGCTGTTTTTT. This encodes CASRTTPGQGNRELFF.